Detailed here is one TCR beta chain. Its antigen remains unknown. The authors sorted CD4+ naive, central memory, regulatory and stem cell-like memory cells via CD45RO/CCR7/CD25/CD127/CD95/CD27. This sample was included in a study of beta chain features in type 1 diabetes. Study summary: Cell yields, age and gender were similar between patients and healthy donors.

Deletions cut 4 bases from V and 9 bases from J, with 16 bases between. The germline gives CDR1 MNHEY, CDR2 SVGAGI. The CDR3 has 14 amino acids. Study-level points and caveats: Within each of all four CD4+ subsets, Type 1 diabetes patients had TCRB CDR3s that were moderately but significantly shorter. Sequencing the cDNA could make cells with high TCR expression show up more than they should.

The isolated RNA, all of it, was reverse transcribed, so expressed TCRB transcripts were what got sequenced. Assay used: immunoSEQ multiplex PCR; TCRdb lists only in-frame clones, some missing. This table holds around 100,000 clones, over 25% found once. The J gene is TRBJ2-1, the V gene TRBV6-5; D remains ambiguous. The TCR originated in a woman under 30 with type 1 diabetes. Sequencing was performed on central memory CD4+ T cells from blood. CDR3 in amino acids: CASSLMSSYGEQFF. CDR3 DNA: TGTGCCAGCAGTTTGATGTCATCCTACGGTGAGCAGTTCTTC.